Following are 21 T cell receptor beta chains from one sample sequenced in a study of STAT5B mutations in CD4+ large granular lymphocyte leukemia. The data were produced by immunoSEQ multiplex PCR, yet TCRdb's version contains in-frame clones alone and is incomplete. The sample has more than 30,000 clones; nearly 80% are singletons. Material for sequencing was CD4+ T cells from blood buffy coats. The receptors were gathered from a human donor in good health.

The count of this clone is one. The chain joins TRBV4-2 to TRBJ2-3, with 7 bases aligning to TRBD2. V gave up 3 bases and J gave up 5 bases; unmatched junction bases: 8. The CDR3 runs to 15 residues. Germline V gives CDR1 LGHNA, CDR2 YNFKEQ. CDR3 coding DNA: TGTGCCAGCAGCCAGAGGTGGGGGGAGGGAGATACGCAGTATTTT. Amino acid sequence: CASSQRWGEGDTQYF.

The genes are TRBV7-6 and TRBJ2-6, with D maybe TRBD2 (5 bases). Per germline, CDR1 SGHVS and CDR2 FNYEAQ. The CDR3 sequence is 16 residues long. V was pared by 4 bases and J by 0 bases, with 10 bases between. CDR3 sequence reads: CASSWTRGSGANVLTF. The CDR3, as DNA: TGTGCCAGCAGCTGGACCCGGGGCTCTGGGGCCAACGTCCTGACTTTC.

The V call is TRBV6-6, the J call TRBJ1-2; possible D gene TRBD1, 6 bases. The CDR3 spans 15 residues. V lost 6 bases to trimming and J lost 3 bases, with 17 bases between them. Germline-derived CDR1 and CDR2 are MNHNY and SVGAGI (reference sequence). The CDR3 DNA follows: TGTGCCAGCAGGACCTCCGTCAGGGGTGACTATGGCTACACCTTC. Translating it yields CASRTSVRGDYGYTF.

The gene calls are TRBV19 and TRBJ1-1; tentatively, D is TRBD1 (6 bases). Germline V gives CDR1 LNHDA, CDR2 SQIVND (reference sequence). The CDR3 is 18 amino acids. V gave up 4 bases and J gave up 0 bases, with 21 bases separating them. The CDR3 coding sequence is TGTGCCAGTAGTAATGGACAGTCATCCTCATTCATGAACACTGAAGCTTTCTTT. Translating gives CASSNGQSSSFMNTEAFF.

Only a few counts were recorded for this clone. The J gene is TRBJ1-4, the V gene TRBV30, with no clear D. The V and J ends lost 5 bases and 7 bases respectively, with 17 bases between them. The CDR3 is 14 amino acids. Germline CDR1 GTSNPN, CDR2 SVGIG (reference sequence). The CDR3 loop is CAWEPPPAGEKLFF. In nucleotides, the CDR3 is TGTGCCTGGGAGCCCCCTCCCGCTGGTGAAAAACTGTTTTTT.

This clone has a handful of counts. The gene calls are TRBV11-2 and TRBJ2-7; a possible D gene is TRBD1 (6 bases). This CDR3 has 15 residues. Germline CDR1 and CDR2: SGHAT and FQNNGV. V dropped 2 bases and J dropped 0 bases, with 11 bases sitting between them. The CDR3 loop reads CASSLSGAYSYEQYF. CDR3 nucleotide sequence: TGTGCCAGCAGCTTATCAGGGGCCTACTCCTACGAGCAGTACTTC.

The J gene is TRBJ1-2, the V gene TRBV4-2; tentatively, D is TRBD1 (5 bases). CDR1 LGHNA and CDR2 YNFKEQ come from the germline V gene. The CDR3 runs 13 residues. V gave up 4 bases and J gave up 8 bases, with 14 bases separating them. In nucleotides, the CDR3 is TGTGCCAGCAGCCGGGACCCGAAAAGCGGCTACACCTTC. Translated, it gives CASSRDPKSGYTF.

This clone showed up just once. CDR3 nucleotides: TGTGCCAGCAGTGAAATCCTCCCCGGACTAGCGGGAGAGGCAGATACGCAGTATTTT. Translation: CASSEILPGLAGEADTQYF. The rearrangement joins TRBV6-1 to TRBJ2-3, with 13 bases lining up with TRBD2. The V and J ends lost 2 bases and 4 bases, in that order; junction bases with no gene match: 12. Germline loops: CDR1 MNHNS, CDR2 SASEGT. The CDR3 spans 19 residues.

The DNA of the CDR3 is TGTGCCAGCAGGCAAACGGACAGGAACGGCTACACCTTC. Protein product: CASRQTDRNGYTF. This rearrangement joins TRBV6-1 to TRBJ1-2, with TRBD1 matching 7 bases. This CDR3 is built from 13 residues. Unmatched junction bases numbered 9, after V lost 6 bases and J lost 8 bases. Germline V CDR1 and CDR2: MNHNS, SASEGT.

This chain links TRBV18 with TRBJ2-3; TRBD1 matches at 7 bases. Trimming took 4 bases from V and 0 from J; bases not matched to a gene: 7. Germline loops: CDR1 KGHSH, CDR2 LQKENI. This CDR3 has 16 residues. Written as DNA, the CDR3 is TGTGCCAGCTCACGTTGGAGACAGGGAAGCACAGATACGCAGTATTTT. Translated, it gives CASSRWRQGSTDTQYF.

The chain couples TRBV5-1 to TRBJ1-5; 12 bases are a match to TRBD1. The germline CDR1 and CDR2 sequences are SGHRS and YFSETQ. The CDR3 length is 15 residues. The trim removed 3 bases at V and 7 bases at J, leaving 5 bases unmatched. The CDR3 nucleotides are TGCGCCAGCAGCTCGGGACAGGGGGCCGGGCAGCCCCAGCATTTT. It is translated as CASSSGQGAGQPQHF.

This clone was observed a single time. The chain links TRBV5-5 to TRBJ1-2; D uncertain. V lost 3 bases and J 3 bases, leaving 12 bases between the germline ends. CDR1 and CDR2 from the germline V gene are SGHKS and YYEKEE (reference sequence). This CDR3 is built from 14 residues. CDR3 bases: TGTGCCAGCAGCTCACGGAGGGCAGACTATGGCTACACCTTC. Its protein is CASSSRRADYGYTF.

The gene calls are TRBV7-2 and TRBJ2-1; 13 bases are shared with TRBD2. CDR1 is SGHTA, CDR2 FQGNSA, per germline. V lost 3 bases to trimming and J lost 5 bases; unmatched junction nucleotides: 1. The CDR3 runs to 15 residues. The CDR3 protein is CASSLGLAGHNEQFF. As DNA, the CDR3 is TGTGCCAGCAGCTTGGGACTAGCGGGGCACAATGAGCAGTTCTTC.

The chain carries TRBV30 and TRBJ1-2, with a tentative D call TRBD1 (6 bases). The CDR3 is 14 amino acids. Trimming removed 1 base at V and 3 bases at J, with 12 bases between. CDR1 and CDR2 from the germline V gene are GTSNPN and SVGIG (reference sequence). The CDR3 spells CAWSEGDWDYGYTF. DNA of the CDR3: TGTGCCTGGAGTGAGGGGGACTGGGACTATGGCTACACCTTC.

In its sample, this clone was seen a few times. The rearrangement joins TRBV5-1 to TRBJ1-6, with a weak D call TRBD1 (5 bases). From germline, CDR1 is SGHRS and CDR2 YFSETQ. This CDR3 spans 13 amino acids. Trimming removed 4 bases at V and 10 bases at J, with 12 bases between. For the CDR3, the DNA is TGCGCCAGCAGCACAGACAGTTTATCACCCCTCCACTTT. This codes for CASSTDSLSPLHF.

The gene calls are TRBV4-1 and TRBJ1-2; D not resolved. Germline lookup yields CDR1 MGHRA and CDR2 YSYEKL. V was pared by 0 bases and J by 0 bases, with 11 bases between. The CDR3 totals 16 residues. The CDR3, as DNA: TGCGCCAGCAGCCAAGAGTCGCCGGAGTCTAACTATGGCTACACCTTC. Protein sequence: CASSQESPESNYGYTF.

The rearrangement joins TRBV19 to TRBJ2-7, with 8 bases matching TRBD2. The trim removed 0 bases at V and 1 base at J, leaving 8 bases unmatched. CDR1 LNHDA and CDR2 SQIVND come from the germline V gene (reference sequence). This CDR3 is 17 amino acids long. The CDR3 region has the DNA TGTGCCAGTAGTATAGAGGGCACTAGCGGCATATCCTACGAGCAGTACTTC. Translation: CASSIEGTSGISYEQYF.

The chain carries TRBV5-1 and TRBJ2-5; 11 nucleotides agree with TRBD2. Trimming removed 2 bases from V and 2 bases from J; junction bases left unmatched: 5. Germline-derived CDR1 and CDR2 are SGHRS and YFSETQ. The length of the CDR3 is 16 residues. The CDR3 is CASSLGTSGEQETQYF. Here the CDR3 DNA reads TGCGCCAGCAGCTTAGGGACTAGCGGAGAACAAGAGACCCAGTACTTC.

The chain recombines TRBV7-9 with TRBJ2-7; 7 bases fit TRBD1. This CDR3 is built from 14 residues. Germline loops: CDR1 SEHNR, CDR2 FQNEAQ (reference sequence). V lost 5 bases to trimming and J lost 3 bases; unmatched junction nucleotides: 7. In DNA form, the CDR3 reads TGTGCCAGCAGCCCAACGACAGGGATCTACGAGCAGTACTTC. This encodes CASSPTTGIYEQYF.

The CDR3 loop reads CTSSQVRGWNEQFF. DNA of the CDR3: TGCACCAGCAGCCAAGTTAGGGGGTGGAATGAGCAGTTCTTC. V usage is TRBV1 and J usage is TRBJ2-1; the table's D call, TRBD1, has no DNA check behind it. TRBV1 is assigned pseudogene status. The length of the CDR3 is 14 residues.

CDR3 protein: CAISGRGTGDSGANVLTF. CDR3 bases: TGTGCCATCAGTGGGCGTGGAACAGGGGACTCTGGGGCCAACGTCCTGACTTTC. This chain connects TRBV10-3 to TRBJ2-6, with 7 nucleotides matching TRBD1. There are 18 residues in the CDR3. After removal of 4 bases from V and 0 bases from J, the junction contained 9 bases not matched to a gene. Germline-derived CDR1 and CDR2 are ENHRY and SYGVKD.